The rows below give T cell receptor beta chains drawn from one sample of a study of cytomegalovirus exposure and HLA in healthy donors. Produced via immunoSEQ multiplex PCR; TCRdb's table is partial and in-frame only. The sample lists 150,000 to 200,000 clones; about four fifths were seen once. Specimen: PBMCs. These receptors were obtained from a woman aged 18-29 years in good health and CMV-seronegative. The CDR3 runs from the conserved cysteine through the conserved F or W. D genes are given only for firm matches. Clone size is given for some rows only: seen once, a few or many times, or a class if the clone is expanded.

>14|.|TRBJ1-1|TRBD1|TRBV28
CASSLSGGHTEAFF
TGTGCCAGCAGTTTGTCAGGGGGACACACTGAAGCTTTCTTT
>13|.|TRBJ2-3|.|TRBV7-2
CASSLEGADTQYF
TGTGCCAGCAGCTTAGAAGGGGCCGATACGCAGTATTTT
>13|.|TRBJ2-7|.|TRBV28
CASNSGVRGEQYF
TGTGCCAGCAATTCCGGGGTTCGAGGCGAGCAGTACTTC
>16|.|TRBJ1-5|TRBD1|TRBV28
CASSAGTADSNQPQHF
TGTGCCAGCAGTGCCGGGACAGCAGATAGCAATCAGCCCCAGCATTTT
>19|.|TRBJ1-2|TRBD1|TRBV4-2
CASSQDLGTGGGNNYGYTF
TGTGCCAGCAGCCAAGATCTTGGGACAGGAGGGGGAAATAACTATGGCTACACCTTC
>16|.|TRBJ2-3|TRBD2|TRBV4-1
CASSQVYAGGSGTQYF
TGCGCCAGCAGCCAAGTGTATGCGGGAGGGAGCGGTACGCAGTATTTT
>14|.|TRBJ1-1|.|TRBV19
CASSIQTVNTEAFF
TGTGCCAGTAGTATCCAGACAGTGAACACTGAAGCTTTCTTT
>16|once|TRBJ2-1|.|TRBV2
CASSELVLMGRFEQFF
TGTGCCAGCAGTGAACTAGTTTTAATGGGTAGGTTTGAGCAGTTCTTC
>15|once|TRBJ2-3|.|TRBV9
CASSVGFSGTDTQYF
TGTGCCAGCAGCGTAGGGTTCAGCGGGACAGATACGCAGTATTTT
>13|.|TRBJ2-3|TRBD2|TRBV27
CASTAGAGDTQYF
TGTGCCAGCACGGCGGGAGCCGGAGATACGCAGTATTTT
>14|.|TRBJ1-2|.|TRBV5-4
CASSLGTANYGYTF
TGTGCCAGCAGCTTGGGGACAGCTAACTATGGCTACACCTTC
>12|.|TRBJ2-7|.|TRBV18
CASSVPYGEQYF
TGTGCCAGCTCAGTACCTTACGGCGAGCAGTACTTC
>14|few|TRBJ1-1|.|TRBV6-6
CASLDGGWGTEAFF
TGTGCCAGCCTTGATGGGGGCTGGGGAACTGAAGCTTTCTTT
>16|few|TRBJ1-1|.|TRBV5-1
CASSLAVRRKGTEAFF
TGCGCCAGCAGCTTGGCCGTTCGGCGGAAGGGGACTGAAGCTTTCTTT
>17|.|TRBJ2-1|TRBD2|TRBV19
CASSVTSGGDSYNEQFF
TGTGCCAGTAGTGTCACTAGCGGGGGGGACTCCTACAATGAGCAGTTCTTC
>13|few|TRBJ2-1|.|TRBV6-6
CASVPAGYNEQFF
TGTGCCAGCGTTCCAGCGGGTTACAATGAGCAGTTCTTC
>15|.|TRBJ2-5|TRBD2|TRBV2
CASRSGTSGSETQYF
TGTGCCAGCAGATCGGGGACTAGCGGGAGTGAGACCCAGTACTTC
>12|.|TRBJ1-2|.|TRBV4-2
CASSLGGLGYTF
TGTGCCAGCAGCCTGGGGGGGCTTGGCTACACCTTC
>16|.|TRBJ2-1|TRBD1|TRBV13
CASSLTGTGVGNEQFF
TGTGCCAGCAGTTTGACCGGGACAGGGGTCGGAAATGAGCAGTTCTTC
>16|.|TRBJ2-6|.|TRBV5-4
CASSLIGVSGANVLTF
TGTGCCAGCAGCTTGATAGGGGTTTCTGGGGCCAACGTCCTGACTTTC
>12|.|TRBJ2-7|TRBD1|TRBV27
CASTGTGYEQYF
TGTGCCAGCACCGGGACAGGATACGAGCAGTACTTC
>14|few|TRBJ1-1|.|TRBV11-2
CASSTSTGKAEAFF
TGTGCCAGCAGCACCTCAACAGGGAAGGCTGAAGCTTTCTTT
>17|.|TRBJ2-2|.|TRBV2
CASVPRPGETNTGELFF
TGTGCCAGCGTTCCCCGACCGGGAGAGACCAACACCGGGGAGCTGTTTTTT
>14|.|TRBJ2-7|.|TRBV6-5
CASSWPGETYEQYF
TGTGCCAGCAGTTGGCCCGGGGAGACCTACGAGCAGTACTTC
>15|.|TRBJ2-1|TRBD2|TRBV9
CASSPGTTQHNEQFF
TGTGCCAGCAGCCCAGGGACTACCCAGCACAATGAGCAGTTCTTC
>15|.|TRBJ2-7|TRBD2|TRBV5-4
CASSFGIAGFYEQYF
TGTGCCAGCAGCTTCGGAATAGCGGGATTTTACGAGCAGTACTTC
>13|.|TRBJ1-5|.|TRBV4-1
CASSQDRAQPQHF
TGCGCCAGCAGCCAAGACAGGGCCCAGCCCCAGCATTTT
>15|.|TRBJ1-5|TRBD1|TRBV4-3
CASSQDRGQTQPQHF
TGCGCCAGCAGCCAAGATCGGGGACAGACCCAGCCCCAGCATTTT
>13|.|TRBJ2-4|.|TRBV7-2
CASSLSRLNIQYF
TGTGCCAGCAGCTTGTCGCGTCTAAACATTCAGTACTTC
>16|.|TRBJ2-7|.|TRBV28
CASSFLGGLLSYEQYF
TGTGCCAGCAGTTTCTTGGGGGGACTTCTCTCCTACGAGCAGTACTTC
>15|.|TRBJ2-3|.|TRBV6-5
CASSRLSGSTDTQYF
TGTGCCAGCAGTCGACTGAGCGGTAGCACAGATACGCAGTATTTT
>16|.|TRBJ2-3|TRBD2|TRBV9
CASSAVRLAGGDTQYF
TGTGCCAGCAGCGCAGTCCGGCTAGCGGGAGGTGATACGCAGTATTTT